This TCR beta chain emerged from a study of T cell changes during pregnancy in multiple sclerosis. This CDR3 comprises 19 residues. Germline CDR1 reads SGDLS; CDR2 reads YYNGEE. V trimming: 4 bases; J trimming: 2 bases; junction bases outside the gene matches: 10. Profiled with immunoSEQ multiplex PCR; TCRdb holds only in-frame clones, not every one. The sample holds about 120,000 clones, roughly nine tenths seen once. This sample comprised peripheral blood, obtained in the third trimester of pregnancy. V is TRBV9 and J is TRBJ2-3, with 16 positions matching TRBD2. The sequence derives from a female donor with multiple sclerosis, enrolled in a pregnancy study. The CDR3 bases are TGTGCCAGCAGCATAAGCGGGACTAGCGGGGGGGCTACCACAGATACGCAGTATTTT. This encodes CASSISGTSGGATTDTQYF.